Below are 27 T cell receptor beta chains sequenced from a single sample in a study of T-cell memory formation after mild COVID-19. TCRdb re-called the 5' RACE reads with MiXCR, one entry per CDR3 protein. This table has some 290,000 distinct CDR3 sequences, around 15% appearing once. Material for sequencing was PBMCs or a T cell subset sorted from them (not recorded which). Receptor source: a man between 18 and 29 years old who had mild COVID-19 (a few samples of this study predate the infection). Cell type and time point are not known.

The chain combines TRBV12-5 with TRBJ2-7; TRBD1 is a possible D gene (5 bases). The germline V gene has CDR1 LGHNT and CDR2 FRNRAP. V lost 1 base and J lost 0, with 7 bases in between. The length of the CDR3 is 14 residues. The CDR3 region has the DNA TGTGCTAGTGGTTTGGCAGGGTTCTCCTACGAGCAGTACTTC. Protein sequence: CASGLAGFSYEQYF.

This sequence joins TRBV2 and TRBJ1-2, with a weak D call TRBD1 (6 bases). The CDR3 has 15 residues. Trimming shortened V by 1 base and J by 7 bases, and 16 bases separated the two germline ends. CDR1 and CDR2 (germline): SNHLY, FYNNEI. CDR3 loop: CASSEEGGQGGGYTF. The CDR3 DNA follows: TGTGCCAGCAGTGAAGAAGGGGGACAAGGCGGTGGCTACACCTTC.

This clonotype has a handful of counts. The rearrangement links TRBV10-3 to TRBJ2-5, with D perhaps matching TRBD1 (7 bases). Germline CDR1 reads ENHRY; CDR2 reads SYGVKD. The V and J ends lost 0 bases and 5 bases respectively, with 16 bases between them. The CDR3 spans 16 residues. CDR3 coding DNA: TGTGCCATCAGTGAGTCGGGACAGCCCCGGGGGGAGACCCAGTACTTC. Its translation is CAISESGQPRGETQYF.

The V call is TRBV12-3 or TRBV12-4, the J call TRBJ2-3; D not certain. This CDR3 has 13 residues. The germline V and J ends were trimmed by 5 bases and 6 bases, with 12 bases remaining between them. In DNA, the CDR3 is TGTGCCAGCAGTCAGACTGGATATGATACGCAGTATTTT. It specifies CASSQTGYDTQYF.

The rearrangement uses TRBV29-1 and TRBJ1-1; TRBD1 agrees at 8 bases. Germline CDR1 and CDR2: SQVTM and ANQGSEA. CDR3 length equals 13 residues. Trimming at V came to 4 bases and at J to 3 bases, leaving 4 bases not matched to a gene. This chain's CDR3 is CSVAGQVDTEAFF. The CDR3 DNA sequence: TGCAGCGTTGCGGGACAGGTTGACACTGAAGCTTTCTTT. Drawing the rest from reference TRBV29-1 and TRBJ1-1, the complete variable domain is SAVISQKPSRDICQRGTSLTIQCQVDSQVTMMFWYRQQPGQSLTLIATANQGSEATYESGFVIDKFPISRPNLTFSTLTVSNMSPEDSSIYLCSVAGQVDTEAFFGQGTRLTVV.

This clonotype was found a few times. The chain uses TRBV6-5 and TRBJ1-3, with a possible D match to TRBD1 (6 bases). The CDR3 has 16 amino acids. V was shortened by 2 bases and J by 0 bases, with 11 bases between the two germline ends. CDR1 and CDR2 (germline): MNHEY, SVGAGI. The CDR3: CASSYGGSLSGNTIYF. The CDR3, as DNA: TGTGCCAGCAGTTACGGGGGCTCCCTCTCTGGAAACACCATATATTTT.

This chain joins TRBV2 and TRBJ1-5, with D perhaps matching TRBD1 (5 bases). Trimming left V 7 bases short and J 3 bases short, with 19 bases between. This CDR3 has 16 amino acids. Looked up from germline, CDR1 is SNHLY and CDR2 is FYNNEI. As DNA, the CDR3 is TGTGCCAGCAAGGAGGGGCATTCGACCCCCAATCAGCCCCAGCATTTT. Encoded protein: CASKEGHSTPNQPQHF.

The rearrangement uses TRBV4-1 and TRBJ2-7, with D possibly TRBD1 on 6 matching bases. This CDR3 region has 15 residues. The V and J ends lost 0 bases and 3 bases respectively, with 12 bases between them. Germline CDR1 MGHRA, CDR2 YSYEKL. As DNA, the CDR3 is TGCGCCAGCAGCCAAGAGGGGACAAGAGTCTACGAGCAGTACTTC. Protein product: CASSQEGTRVYEQYF.

The V gene is TRBV4-3, the J gene TRBJ2-5; tentative D call: TRBD2 (6 bases). From germline, CDR1 is LGHNA and CDR2 YSLEER. Trimming shortened V by 0 bases and J by 5 bases, and 13 bases separated the two germline ends. The CDR3 consists of 15 residues. The CDR3 here is CASSQERRAWETQYF. CDR3 sequence (DNA): TGCGCCAGCAGCCAAGAACGGAGGGCATGGGAGACCCAGTACTTC.

The chain joins TRBV12-3 or TRBV12-4 to TRBJ1-1; D not resolved. The V gene lost 3 bases and the J gene lost 4 bases, with 12 bases spanning the gap. The CDR3 totals 14 residues. CDR3 sequence reads: CASSLEQIVTEAFF. DNA for the CDR3: TGTGCCAGCAGTTTGGAACAGATAGTCACTGAAGCTTTCTTT.

This clonotype was counted once. The chain carries TRBV6-5 and TRBJ2-1; 8 bases match TRBD1. V shed 7 bases, J shed 7 bases, and the junction held 6 bases outside the gene matches. This CDR3 has 13 residues. Germline CDR1 reads MNHEY; CDR2 reads SVGAGI. DNA of the CDR3: TGTGCCAGCACTCAATACAGGGGGAATGAGCAGTTCTTC. It translates to CASTQYRGNEQFF.

V is TRBV7-2 and J is TRBJ2-5, with 7 bases matching TRBD2. The CDR3 spans 11 residues. Germline CDR1 and CDR2: SGHTA and FQGNSA. The ends lost 6 bases at V and 5 bases at J; junction bases unmatched: 0. Written as DNA, the CDR3 is TGTGCCAGCAGGGGAGGGGAGACCCAGTACTTC. Its protein is CASRGGETQYF.

The rearrangement uses TRBV27 and TRBJ2-6, with a tentative D call TRBD2 (6 bases). V was trimmed by 5 bases and J by 0 bases, leaving 14 bases between them. The CDR3 spans 17 residues. Per germline, CDR1 MNHEY and CDR2 SMNVEV (reference sequence). The DNA for the CDR3 is TGTGCCAGCAGTATCAACCCCGGGAGCTCTGGGGCCAACGTCCTGACTTTC. Translation: CASSINPGSSGANVLTF.

The chain carries TRBV6-6 and TRBJ2-3; a weak D match, TRBD2 (6 bases). Deletions cut 4 bases from V and 5 bases from J, with 13 bases between. The CDR3 has 14 amino acids. Germline V lookup: CDR1 MNHNY, CDR2 SVGAGI (reference sequence). CDR3 coding DNA: TGTGCCAGCAGTTTGGCGGAGGGTGGAGATACGCAGTATTTT. Encoded protein: CASSLAEGGDTQYF.

At least ten counts were recorded for this clonotype. This chain connects TRBV5-6 to TRBJ2-5, with 12 bases matching TRBD2. CDR1 and CDR2 from the germline V gene are SGHDT and YYEEEE. This CDR3 spans 12 amino acids. The junction had 6 bases not matched to a gene; V was cut back by 4 bases and J by 14 bases. The chain's CDR3 is CASSPGLAGIYF. Written as DNA, the CDR3 is TGTGCCAGCAGCCCTGGACTAGCGGGGATATACTTC.

This clonotype was observed a handful of times. The gene calls are TRBV11-2 and TRBJ2-5, with 7 bases fitting TRBD2. Germline CDR1 and CDR2: SGHAT and FQNNGV. J gave up 5 bases and V 2 bases, and 8 bases lay outside the gene matches. The CDR3 is 15 amino acids. CDR3 residues: CASSLQAGVTETQYF. DNA of the CDR3: TGTGCCAGCAGCTTACAGGCGGGGGTAACTGAGACCCAGTACTTC.

The chain links TRBV7-2 to TRBJ2-1; 11 positions agree with TRBD2. This CDR3 spans 16 amino acids. Germline CDR1 SGHTA, CDR2 FQGNSA. Trimming at V came to 4 bases and at J to 4 bases, leaving 6 bases not matched to a gene. CDR3 nucleotide sequence: TGTGCCAGCAGCTCCTTCGGGACTAGCGGTTACAATGAGCAGTTCTTC. Translation: CASSSFGTSGYNEQFF. Variable domain in full (rest from reference TRBV7-2 and TRBJ2-1): GAGVSQSPSNKVTEKGKDVELRCDPISGHTALYWYRQSLGQGLEFLIYFQGNSAPDKSGLPSDRFSAERTGGSVSTLTIQRTQQEDSAVYLCASSSFGTSGYNEQFFGPGTRLTVL.

The V call is TRBV5-1, the J call TRBJ1-2; D may be TRBD1 (6 bases). The V end was cut by 0 bases, the J end by 4 bases, with 7 bases between. The CDR3 length is 13 residues. CDR1 and CDR2 from the germline V gene are SGHRS and YFSETQ. DNA for the CDR3: TGCGCCAGCAGCTTGGGGGACATCTATGGCTACACCTTC. The encoded protein is CASSLGDIYGYTF.

The sample holds a few counts of this clonotype. The chain uses TRBV9 and TRBJ1-1; the D is unclear. Germline CDR1 SGDLS, CDR2 YYNGEE. The V and J ends lost 3 bases and 0 bases respectively, with 9 bases between them. The CDR3 length is 14 residues. CDR3 nucleotides: TGTGCCAGCAGCGCGGGAGGGATGAACACTGAAGCTTTCTTT. Translation: CASSAGGMNTEAFF.

The gene calls are TRBV7-9 and TRBJ2-2; tentatively, D is TRBD2 (5 bases). Per the germline V gene, CDR1 is SEHNR and CDR2 is FQNEAQ (reference sequence). This CDR3 contains 12 residues. Trimming took off 8 bases at V and 5 bases at J, with 9 bases between the two ends. The CDR3 loop is CASLSGTGELFF. The CDR3 DNA is TGTGCCAGCCTTTCGGGGACCGGGGAGCTGTTTTTT.

A few counts support this clonotype. The rearrangement joins TRBV4-3 to TRBJ2-2; D remains ambiguous. This CDR3 contains 16 residues. The V end was cut by 3 bases, the J end by 3 bases, with 14 bases between. The V gene's germline CDR1 is LGHNA and CDR2 YSLEER. DNA for the CDR3: TGCGCCAGCAGCCAGGTCAGGAACACGTACACCGGGGAGCTGTTTTTT. Translating gives CASSQVRNTYTGELFF.

This chain uses TRBV6-2 or TRBV6-3 with TRBJ1-1, with D maybe TRBD1 (6 bases). Trimming cost V 6 bases and J 1 base, with 15 bases left between them. The V gene's germline CDR1 is MNHEY and CDR2 SVGEGT. This CDR3 region has 15 residues. The CDR3 region is CASRPGGTSNTEAFF. The CDR3 nucleotides read TGTGCCAGCAGACCTGGCGGGACATCGAACACTGAAGCTTTCTTT.

The genes are TRBV5-8 and TRBJ2-3; D is unclear. V lost 0 bases and J 7 bases, leaving 9 bases between the germline ends. This CDR3 is 13 amino acids long. Germline values: CDR1 SGHTS, CDR2 YDEGEE. CDR3 protein: CASSLDNGNTQYF. The DNA of the CDR3 is TGTGCCAGCAGCTTGGACAACGGAAATACGCAGTATTTT.

This clonotype was seen a few times. The rearrangement uses TRBV5-5 and TRBJ1-5, with D perhaps matching TRBD1 (6 bases). Germline V gene sequence: CDR1 SGHKS, CDR2 YYEKEE (reference sequence). The CDR3 extends over 15 amino acids. V shed 1 base and J shed 0 bases, with 8 bases lying between them. The CDR3 DNA reads TGTGCCAGCAGCTTGCGGACAGATAGCAATCAGCCCCAGCATTTT. Translating it yields CASSLRTDSNQPQHF.

The V gene is TRBV25-1, the J gene TRBJ1-2, with D unresolved. CDR3 length: 13 residues. Trimming took 2 bases from V and 2 from J, leaving 6 bases between them. CDR1 is MGHDK and CDR2 is SYGVNS in the germline V gene. CDR3 DNA sequence: TGTGCCAGCAGTGAAGGGAAGAACTATGGCTACACCTTC. Translated, it gives CASSEGKNYGYTF.

This clonotype was seen a few times. The genes are TRBV5-1 and TRBJ2-1; TRBD1 is a possible D gene (6 bases). The germline V gene has CDR1 SGHRS and CDR2 YFSETQ. The CDR3 consists of 15 residues. Trimming left V 7 bases short and J 8 bases short, with 22 bases between. The CDR3 nucleotides read TGCGCCAGCGGCCATTATGGGGCTGAGGGGGATGAGCAGTTCTTC. The encoded protein is CASGHYGAEGDEQFF.

V usage is TRBV9 and J usage is TRBJ2-1; D gene unclear. The germline V and J ends were trimmed by 1 base and 3 bases, with 14 bases remaining between them. CDR1 SGDLS and CDR2 YYNGEE come from the germline V gene. The CDR3 loop spans 16 amino acids. The DNA of the CDR3 is TGTGCCAGCAGCGTACTTGGTGGAGTATTCTACAATGAGCAGTTCTTC. Amino acids: CASSVLGGVFYNEQFF.